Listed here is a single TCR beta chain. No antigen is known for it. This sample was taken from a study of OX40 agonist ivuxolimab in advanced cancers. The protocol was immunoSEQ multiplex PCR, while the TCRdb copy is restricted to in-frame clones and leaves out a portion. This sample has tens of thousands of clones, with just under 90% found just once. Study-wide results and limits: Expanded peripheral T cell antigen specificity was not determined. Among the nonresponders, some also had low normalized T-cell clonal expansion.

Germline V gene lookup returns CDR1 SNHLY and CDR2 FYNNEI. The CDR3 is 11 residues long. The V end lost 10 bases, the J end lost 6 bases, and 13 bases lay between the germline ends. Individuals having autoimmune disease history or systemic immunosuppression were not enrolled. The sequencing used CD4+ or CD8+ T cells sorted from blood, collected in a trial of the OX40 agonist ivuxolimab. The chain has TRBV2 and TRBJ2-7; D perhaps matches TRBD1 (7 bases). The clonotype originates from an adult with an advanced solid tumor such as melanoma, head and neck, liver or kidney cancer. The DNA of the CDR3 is TGTGCCACCGGGGGACAGTTCGAGCAGTACTTC. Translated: CATGGQFEQYF.